This T cell receptor (beta chain) was sequenced for a study of cytomegalovirus exposure and HLA in healthy donors. Whole-study findings and limits: Across donors, most TCRs were seen rarely, yet some public ones were widespread.

About this clone itself: Antigen unknown. One end of the junction does not line up with germline, which may come from a read error.

The CDR3 runs to 11 residues. The germline V gene has CDR1 SQVTM and CDR2 ANQGSEA. The PCR contained 60 Vbeta and 13 Jbeta primers. Clones were read by immunoSEQ multiplex PCR, and TCRdb kept only the in-frame ones, dropping some. This table has some 140,000 clones, more than 70% appearing once. This TCR derives from a male donor in good health and CMV-seropositive. The chain links TRBV29-1 to TRBJ2-1; possibly TRBD2 for D (6 bases). The material sequenced was PBMCs. The CDR3 protein is CGVGRGVEQFF. The CDR3 bases are TGCGGCGTTGGTCGCGGGGTAGAGCAGTTCTTC.